The T cell receptor (beta chain) under discussion was sequenced for a study of glioma-infiltrating T cells after dendritic cell vaccination. The immunoSEQ assay amplified TCRB CDR3 from up to about 2 ug DNA. Libraries were prepared by immunoSEQ multiplex PCR; TCRdb keeps only in-frame clonotypes and omits some of them. Counted here are approximately 48,000 clones, 85% occurring once; the ten biggest clones make up about an eighth. The CDR3 contains 15 residues. Germline V gene data show CDR1 as SGHRS and CDR2 as YFSETQ. The V end lost 9 bases, the J end lost 2 bases, and 15 bases lay between the germline ends.

This clonotype was obtained from a human donor with glioblastoma. Specimen: blood, collected before dendritic cell vaccination. The chain recombines TRBV5-1 with TRBJ2-6, with a possible D match to TRBD2 (5 bases). The CDR3 DNA sequence: TGCGCCACGGGTCAGGACTCCCCTGGGGCCAACGTCCTGACTTTC. It is translated as CATGQDSPGANVLTF.